Given below is one T cell receptor beta chain in context. Germline-derived CDR1 and CDR2 are SGHAT and FQNNGV. V was clipped by 0 bases and J by 6 bases, with 4 bases between them. This CDR3 comprises 12 residues. The sample comes from a study of control samples from healthy donors and cancer patients. Assay: immunoSEQ multiplex PCR; the TCRdb copy retains only in-frame clones and omits some. This sample has some 150,000 clones, with 91% found just once. Input material: blood. The chain is built from TRBV11-2 and TRBJ2-3; D gene uncertain. This TCR derives from a man younger than 40 in good health. The CDR3 DNA reads as TGTGCCAGCAGCTTAGATTTCGATACGCAGTATTTT. This gives the protein CASSLDFDTQYF.